This T cell receptor (beta chain) emerged from a study of OX40 agonist ivuxolimab in advanced cancers. Study information: In this cohort, patients received ivuxolimab, an agonistic anti-OX40 (CD134) antibody. Anti-PD-1, anti-PD-L1 or anti-CTLA-4 therapy given earlier was allowed, and around 40% had some. Findings and caveats of the study: At 0.1 to 3.0 mg/kg, CD4+ and CD8+ blood T cells expanded clonally by week 6.

Here immunoSEQ multiplex PCR was the method, and the copy in TCRdb shows in-frame clones only, minus some. The sample comprises 50,000 to 65,000 clones, roughly nine tenths of which are singletons, and 0.9% to 1.2% rests with the top ten. Notes on this clone: Its target is unknown.

CDR3 length: 15 residues. In germline, CDR1 is SNHLY, CDR2 FYNNEI. After removal of 8 bases from V and 9 bases from J, the junction contained 11 bases not matched to a gene. The input for sequencing was CD4+ or CD8+ T cells sorted from blood, taken in a trial of the OX40 agonist ivuxolimab. This clonotype was obtained from an adult with an advanced solid tumor such as melanoma, head and neck, liver or kidney cancer. The chain links TRBV2 to TRBJ2-1; 12 bases agree with TRBD2. CDR3 loop: CASHRLAGVGPEQFF. The CDR3 DNA is TGTGCCAGCCACAGACTAGCGGGAGTCGGGCCTGAGCAGTTCTTC.